Below, 26 T cell receptor beta chains from the same sample are listed, as sequenced in a study of shared clonotypes between healthy human individuals. Repertoires were generated with immunoSEQ multiplex PCR, while TCRdb's copy carries only in-frame clones and drops some. The sample holds over 2 million clones, 92% seen once. The material sequenced was naive CD4+ T cells from PBMCs. Subset specified: CD45RA+ positively selected. These receptors were obtained from a man younger than 35 in good health. Some clones in this sample may be carry-over from other donors' samples.

The V call is TRBV19, the J call TRBJ2-3, with 7 bases that match TRBD2. The CDR3 is 15 amino acids. V dropped 5 bases and J dropped 0; count of bases not matched to a gene: 5. The germline V gene encodes CDR1 LNHDA and CDR2 SQIVND (reference sequence). In DNA, the CDR3 is TGTGCCAGTAGTTCCAGCGGGACCAGCACAGATACGCAGTATTTT. Its translation is CASSSSGTSTDTQYF.

Note on this clone: Other DNA variants within this sample encode the same CDR3. This sequence joins TRBV9 and TRBJ1-1; D is unclear. The CDR3 runs to 15 residues. Germline V gives CDR1 SGDLS, CDR2 YYNGEE. V was pared by 0 bases and J by 0 bases, with 9 bases between. CDR3 loop: CASSVAPGMNTEAFF. In DNA, the CDR3 is TGTGCCAGCAGCGTAGCTCCAGGAATGAACACTGAAGCTTTCTTT.

This chain joins TRBV19 and TRBJ2-5; 8 bases align to TRBD1. Trimming at V came to 6 bases and at J to 4 bases, leaving 7 bases not matched to a gene. This CDR3 has 14 amino acids. Germline CDR1 is LNHDA and CDR2 is SQIVND (reference sequence). In DNA, the CDR3 is TGTGCCAGTAGAAGTGCAGGGGGCCTAGAGACCCAGTACTTC. It codes for CASRSAGGLETQYF.

The chain links TRBV21-1 to TRBJ2-7; TRBD2 is the table's D call and was not checked against the DNA. TRBV21-1 is flagged as a pseudogene. The CDR3 totals 15 residues. The CDR3 nucleotides are TGTGCCAGCTTCCTATCCCCCTTGGACTTGTACGAGCAGTACTTC. Amino acids: CASFLSPLDLYEQYF.

The chain recombines TRBV7-8 with TRBJ2-7, with a tentative D call TRBD1 (5 bases). The V gene's germline CDR1 is SGHVS and CDR2 FQNEAQ. This CDR3 has 14 residues. Trimming took 1 base from V and 5 from J, leaving 12 bases between them. The CDR3, as DNA: TGTGCCAGCAGCTTAGGGGCCAGGGTGGACGAGCAGTACTTC. It specifies CASSLGARVDEQYF.

The rearrangement uses TRBV19 and TRBJ2-1; 8 bases are shared with TRBD1. Germline V CDR1 and CDR2: LNHDA, SQIVND (reference sequence). The CDR3 is made up of 16 amino acids. The ends lost 2 bases at V and 3 bases at J; junction bases unmatched: 6. CDR3 residues: CASSIPRGQGYNEQFF. CDR3 nucleotides: TGTGCCAGTAGTATACCACGCGGACAGGGCTACAATGAGCAGTTCTTC.

The chain links TRBV9 to TRBJ2-5; the D gene is possibly TRBD1 (6 bases). Trimming took 4 bases from V and 1 from J, leaving 17 bases between them. The CDR3 contains 16 residues. Germline lookup yields CDR1 SGDLS and CDR2 YYNGEE. In DNA, the CDR3 is TGTGCCAGCAGCCCCCATGCCCTACAGGGCCAAGAGACCCAGTACTTC. It translates to CASSPHALQGQETQYF.

The chain is built from TRBV7-3 and TRBJ2-7; 10 nucleotides agree with TRBD2. From germline, CDR1 is SGHTA and CDR2 FQGTGA. The V segment lost 5 bases and the J segment 8 bases; nucleotides outside the gene matches: 12. The CDR3 is 15 amino acids. The CDR3 loop is CASSPNPGLAFQQYF. CDR3 nucleotide sequence: TGTGCCAGCAGCCCAAATCCGGGACTAGCGTTCCAGCAGTACTTC. The complete variable domain, with remaining parts taken from reference TRBV7-3 and TRBJ2-7, reads GAGVSQTPSNKVTEKGKYVELRCDPISGHTALYWYRQSLGQGPEFLIYFQGTGAADDSGLPNDRFFAVRPEGSVSTLKIQRTERGDSAVYLCASSPNPGLAFQQYFGPGTRLTVT.

The V and J genes are TRBV5-6 and TRBJ2-2; the D gene is possibly TRBD1 (5 bases). This CDR3 has 16 amino acids. Germline CDR1 SGHDT, CDR2 YYEEEE. V was trimmed by 7 bases and J by 5 bases, leaving 21 bases between them. CDR3 protein: CASLKGWQGSTGELFF. CDR3 DNA sequence: TGTGCCAGCCTTAAGGGGTGGCAGGGTAGTACCGGGGAGCTGTTTTTT. The full variable domain, its missing parts supplied by reference TRBV5-6 and TRBJ2-2, is DAGVTQSPTHLIKTRGQQVTLRCSPKSGHDTVSWYQQALGQGPQFIFQYYEEEERQRGNFPDRFSGHQFPNYSSELNVNALLLGDSALYLCASLKGWQGSTGELFFGEGSRLTVL.

V is TRBV19 and J is TRBJ1-1; tentatively, D is TRBD1 (5 bases). Trimming removed 4 bases from V and 1 base from J, with 13 bases in between. Germline V gene lookup returns CDR1 LNHDA and CDR2 SQIVND (reference sequence). The length of the CDR3 is 15 residues. The CDR3 is CASSRQGDRNTEAFF. The DNA of the CDR3 is TGTGCCAGTAGTAGGCAGGGCGATCGGAACACTGAAGCTTTCTTT. The entire variable domain, with the rest obtained from reference TRBV19 and TRBJ1-1, is as follows: DGGITQSPKYLFRKEGQNVTLSCEQNLNHDAMYWYRQDPGQGLRLIYYSQIVNDFQKGDIAEGYSVSREKKESFPLTVTSAQKNPTAFYLCASSRQGDRNTEAFFGQGTRLTVV.

The gene calls are TRBV28 and TRBJ1-3, with D possibly being TRBD1 (5 bases). There are 18 residues in the CDR3. V lost 4 bases and J lost 5, with 24 bases in between. Germline lookup yields CDR1 MDHEN and CDR2 SYDVKM. CDR3 in amino acids: CASSSDRDASPARNTIYF. The CDR3, as DNA: TGTGCCAGCAGTTCCGACCGGGACGCATCACCAGCCAGAAACACCATATATTTT.

Comments on this clone: Other nucleotide sequences from this sample produce the same CDR3. This chain uses TRBV5-4 with TRBJ2-1, with 7 nucleotides matching TRBD1. CDR1 is SGHNT, CDR2 YYREEE, per germline (reference sequence). The CDR3 has 14 amino acids. The V segment lost 3 bases and the J segment 3 bases; nucleotides outside the gene matches: 3. The DNA for the CDR3 is TGTGCCAGCAGCTCGGGGACAGTCTACAATGAGCAGTTCTTC. Amino acid sequence: CASSSGTVYNEQFF. Combining the CDR3 with reference TRBV5-4 and TRBJ2-1 gives the whole variable domain ETGVTQSPTHLIKTRGQQVTLRCSSQSGHNTVSWYQQALGQGPQFIFQYYREEENGRGNFPPRFSGLQFPNYSSELNVNALELDDSALYLCASSSGTVYNEQFFGPGTRLTVL.

The chain combines TRBV9 with TRBJ1-4, with D perhaps TRBD1 (5 bases). Germline CDR1 and CDR2: SGDLS and YYNGEE. The CDR3 contains 15 residues. V shed 0 bases and J shed 8 bases, with 14 bases lying between them. CDR3 in DNA: TGTGCCAGCAGCGTAGCTTTGGGGGAGCGAGAAAAACTGTTTTTT. It is translated as CASSVALGEREKLFF.

This CDR3 is CASSRGVPPDRYTEAFF. In DNA form, the CDR3 reads TGTGCCAGCAGCCGAGGCGTCCCCCCCGACAGATACACTGAAGCTTTCTTT. The gene calls are TRBV7-3 and TRBJ1-1; TRBD1 might be the D (5 bases). The CDR3 runs to 17 residues. V lost 5 bases and J 3 bases, leaving 22 bases between the germline ends. Germline lookup yields CDR1 SGHTA and CDR2 FQGTGA.

This clone was recorded a few times. Additional DNA sequences in this sample encode the identical CDR3. The rearrangement joins TRBV5-1 to TRBJ2-3; D is unresolved. Germline CDR1 is SGHRS and CDR2 is YFSETQ. The CDR3 consists of 12 residues. Trimming removed 1 base from V and 2 bases from J, with 2 bases in between. CDR3 sequence: CASSLNTDTQYF. In DNA form, the CDR3 reads TGCGCCAGCAGCTTGAACACAGATACGCAGTATTTT. Full variable domain (missing parts from reference TRBV5-1 and TRBJ2-3): KAGVTQTPRYLIKTRGQQVTLSCSPISGHRSVSWYQQTPGQGLQFLFEYFSETQRNKGNFPGRFSGRQFSNSRSEMNVSTLELGDSALYLCASSLNTDTQYFGPGTRLTVL.

The rearrangement joins TRBV7-3 to TRBJ2-1; D unclear. Germline CDR1 and CDR2: SGHTA and FQGTGA. The CDR3 length is 16 residues. V was pared by 2 bases and J by 4 bases, with 15 bases between. CDR3 nucleotides: TGTGCCAGCAGCTTAGCGGCGGATCGACCTTACAATGAGCAGTTCTTC. Translating gives CASSLAADRPYNEQFF.

The chain is built from TRBV18 and TRBJ2-7; 11 bases map to TRBD1. This CDR3 contains 17 residues. The J segment lost 4 bases and the V segment lost 5 bases, leaving 13 bases of the junction unmatched. The germline V gene has CDR1 KGHSH and CDR2 LQKENI. CDR3 nucleotides: TGTGCCAGCTCATCAAAGAAGTCCGGGACAGGGGGGTACGAGCAGTACTTC. Protein: CASSSKKSGTGGYEQYF.

The chain is built from TRBV30 and TRBJ2-3; TRBD2 agrees at 9 bases. Trimming took 0 bases from V and 5 from J; bases not matched to a gene: 9. The CDR3 length is 16 residues. Per the germline V gene, CDR1 is GTSNPN and CDR2 is SVGIG (reference sequence). CDR3 coding DNA: TGTGCCTGGAGTGTTAGGGGCGGGAGGGGAGGAGATACGCAGTATTTT. Translated, it gives CAWSVRGGRGGDTQYF.

As regards this clone: The sample contains more than one DNA sequence encoding this CDR3. The J gene is TRBJ2-7, the V gene TRBV18; 7 positions match TRBD1. The V and J ends lost 1 base and 0 bases, in that order; junction bases with no gene match: 3. Germline-derived CDR1 and CDR2 are KGHSH and LQKENI. The CDR3 is made up of 15 amino acids. As DNA, the CDR3 is TGTGCCAGCTCACCACAGGGACAGTCCTCCTACGAGCAGTACTTC. It is translated as CASSPQGQSSYEQYF. The full variable domain, with the rest looked up from reference TRBV18 and TRBJ2-7, is NAGVMQNPRHLVRRRGQEARLRCSPMKGHSHVYWYRQLPEEGLKFMVYLQKENIIDESGMPKERFSAEFPKEGPSILRIQQVVRGDSAAYFCASSPQGQSSYEQYFGPGTRLTVT.

The rearrangement links TRBV2 to TRBJ2-7, with a tentative D call TRBD2 (6 bases). V was shortened by 4 bases and J by 3 bases, with 16 bases between the two germline ends. CDR3 length: 15 amino acids. Per germline, CDR1 SNHLY and CDR2 FYNNEI. The chain's CDR3 is CASSVLLGGIYEQYF. CDR3 in DNA: TGTGCCAGCAGTGTACTTTTAGGAGGGATCTACGAGCAGTACTTC.

This sequence joins TRBV27 and TRBJ2-7; tentatively, D is TRBD1 (6 bases). CDR1 and CDR2 from the germline V gene are MNHEY and SMNVEV (reference sequence). V was trimmed by 1 base and J by 0 bases, leaving 25 bases between them. The CDR3 has 20 amino acids. CDR3 DNA: TGTGCCAGCAGTTTATTCTCCAGGGGTGTTAGCGCTTCCCACTCCTACGAGCAGTACTTC. Amino acid sequence: CASSLFSRGVSASHSYEQYF.

The chain recombines TRBV6-5 with TRBJ1-2, with a tentative D call TRBD1 (5 bases). This CDR3 is 15 amino acids long. Trimming stripped 5 bases from V and 1 base from J, with 14 bases between. CDR1 is MNHEY, CDR2 SVGAGI, per germline. Here the CDR3 reads CASSTGRIINYGYTF. The DNA of the CDR3 is TGTGCCAGCAGTACGGGACGGATTATTAACTATGGCTACACCTTC.

The chain couples TRBV7-9 to TRBJ1-1, with D perhaps TRBD1 (6 bases). This CDR3 has 12 amino acids. From germline, CDR1 is SEHNR and CDR2 FQNEAQ (reference sequence). V was pared by 5 bases and J by 4 bases, with 8 bases between. CDR3 bases: TGTGCCAGCAGCACAGGGTTCACTGAAGCTTTCTTT. This gives the protein CASSTGFTEAFF.

This chain uses TRBV6-1 with TRBJ2-5; no reliable D call. Germline V gives CDR1 MNHNS, CDR2 SASEGT. The V end was cut by 2 bases, the J end by 3 bases, with 13 bases between. The CDR3 runs to 15 residues. The chain's CDR3 is CASSERTREEETQYF. The CDR3 DNA is TGTGCCAGCAGTGAACGGACCAGAGAAGAAGAGACCCAGTACTTC.

The genes are TRBV28 and TRBJ1-3; D unresolved. CDR1 and CDR2 (germline): MDHEN, SYDVKM. The CDR3 spans 15 residues. Trimming cost V 1 base and J 0 bases, with 7 bases left between them. Written as DNA, the CDR3 is TGTGCCAGCAGTTTATCCCACCGCTCTGGAAACACCATATATTTT. As protein: CASSLSHRSGNTIYF.

The chain employs TRBV6-6 and TRBJ2-7; 8 bases line up with TRBD1. Germline values: CDR1 MNHNY, CDR2 SVGAGI (reference sequence). V was clipped by 6 bases and J by 0 bases; unmatched bases: 7. This CDR3 contains 15 residues. The CDR3 nucleotides are TGTGCCAGCAGCCGGGACAGGTCCTTCTCCTACGAGCAGTACTTC. Residues: CASSRDRSFSYEQYF.